This T cell receptor (beta chain) was sequenced during a study of cytomegalovirus exposure and HLA in healthy donors. Study results and caveats: Some V segments, TRBV6-2 and TRBV6-3 among them, were indistinguishable and were therefore excluded. As was reported, the classifier diagnosed cytomegalovirus status with high specificity and sensitivity. The authors assumed roughly uniform sequencing depth across donors for presence/absence analyses. Apparent HLA restriction characterized most CMV-associated TCR beta chains in a later analysis.

PCR primers comprised 60 Vbeta and 13 Jbeta primers. Generated by immunoSEQ multiplex PCR, the TCRdb table keeps only in-frame clones and is missing some. Of around 50,000 clones listed, over 60% are singletons. With respect to this clone: Its antigen is still unknown.

Germline CDR1 SGDLS, CDR2 YYNGEE. J lost 3 bases, V lost 0 bases, and 3 bases had no gene match. This CDR3 has 14 amino acids. The specimen sequenced was PBMCs. This sequence originates from a man aged 25-45 years in good health and CMV-seropositive. J is TRBJ2-7 and V is TRBV9; 7 nucleotides align to TRBD1. Here the CDR3 reads CASSVGQGGYEQYF. For the CDR3, the DNA is TGTGCCAGCAGCGTAGGACAGGGCGGCTACGAGCAGTACTTC. The full variable domain, in which reference TRBV9 and TRBJ2-7 provide the parts outside the CDR3, is DSGVTQTPKHLITATGQRVTLRCSPRSGDLSVYWYQQSLDQGLQFLIQYYNGEERAKGNILERFSAQQFPDLHSELNLSSLELGDSALYFCASSVGQGGYEQYFGPGTRLTVT.